The 3 T cell receptor beta chains given below trace back to one sample, sequenced in a study of a mutant IDH1 vaccine in newly diagnosed glioma. Their antigens are not known. Time point specified: week 5, during vaccination. A single vaccine dose contained 300 ug of mutant IDH1 20-mer peptide, and topical imiquimod was used with it. Measured with immunoSEQ multiplex PCR; TCRdb has only the in-frame clones, and not every one. The data hold about 37,000 clones, with roughly 80% observed a single time. The sample consisted of PBMCs, taken from a glioma patient whose treatment included an IDH1 peptide vaccine. These receptors were taken from a man aged 25 to 40 with glioma.

The chain carries TRBV27 and TRBJ2-7; D tentatively reads TRBD1 or TRBD2 (5 bases each). The length of the CDR3 is 15 residues. In germline, CDR1 is MNHEY, CDR2 SMNVEV (reference sequence). Trimming removed 5 bases at V and 2 bases at J, with 16 bases between. The CDR3: CASSHSGTSAYEQYF. Written as DNA, the CDR3 is TGTGCCAGCAGTCACTCCGGGACGTCAGCCTACGAGCAGTACTTC.

The CDR3 here is CASSIRGEKLFF. CDR3 bases: TGTGCCAGTAGTATACGAGGGGAAAAACTGTTTTTT. This chain uses TRBV19 with TRBJ1-4; D remains unclear. CDR1 and CDR2 (germline): LNHDA, SQIVND (reference sequence). Trimming shortened V by 2 bases and J by 8 bases, and 6 bases separated the two germline ends. This CDR3 comprises 12 residues.

In DNA form, the CDR3 reads TGTGCCAGCAGTTTAGGAGGGGCCGGGCGTCAGCCCCAGCATTTT. Its translation: CASSLGGAGRQPQHF. V gene TRBV27 combines with J gene TRBJ1-5; a weak D match, TRBD1 (5 bases). This CDR3 comprises 15 residues. Germline CDR1 and CDR2: MNHEY and SMNVEV (reference sequence). V lost 2 bases and J lost 6, with 14 bases in between.